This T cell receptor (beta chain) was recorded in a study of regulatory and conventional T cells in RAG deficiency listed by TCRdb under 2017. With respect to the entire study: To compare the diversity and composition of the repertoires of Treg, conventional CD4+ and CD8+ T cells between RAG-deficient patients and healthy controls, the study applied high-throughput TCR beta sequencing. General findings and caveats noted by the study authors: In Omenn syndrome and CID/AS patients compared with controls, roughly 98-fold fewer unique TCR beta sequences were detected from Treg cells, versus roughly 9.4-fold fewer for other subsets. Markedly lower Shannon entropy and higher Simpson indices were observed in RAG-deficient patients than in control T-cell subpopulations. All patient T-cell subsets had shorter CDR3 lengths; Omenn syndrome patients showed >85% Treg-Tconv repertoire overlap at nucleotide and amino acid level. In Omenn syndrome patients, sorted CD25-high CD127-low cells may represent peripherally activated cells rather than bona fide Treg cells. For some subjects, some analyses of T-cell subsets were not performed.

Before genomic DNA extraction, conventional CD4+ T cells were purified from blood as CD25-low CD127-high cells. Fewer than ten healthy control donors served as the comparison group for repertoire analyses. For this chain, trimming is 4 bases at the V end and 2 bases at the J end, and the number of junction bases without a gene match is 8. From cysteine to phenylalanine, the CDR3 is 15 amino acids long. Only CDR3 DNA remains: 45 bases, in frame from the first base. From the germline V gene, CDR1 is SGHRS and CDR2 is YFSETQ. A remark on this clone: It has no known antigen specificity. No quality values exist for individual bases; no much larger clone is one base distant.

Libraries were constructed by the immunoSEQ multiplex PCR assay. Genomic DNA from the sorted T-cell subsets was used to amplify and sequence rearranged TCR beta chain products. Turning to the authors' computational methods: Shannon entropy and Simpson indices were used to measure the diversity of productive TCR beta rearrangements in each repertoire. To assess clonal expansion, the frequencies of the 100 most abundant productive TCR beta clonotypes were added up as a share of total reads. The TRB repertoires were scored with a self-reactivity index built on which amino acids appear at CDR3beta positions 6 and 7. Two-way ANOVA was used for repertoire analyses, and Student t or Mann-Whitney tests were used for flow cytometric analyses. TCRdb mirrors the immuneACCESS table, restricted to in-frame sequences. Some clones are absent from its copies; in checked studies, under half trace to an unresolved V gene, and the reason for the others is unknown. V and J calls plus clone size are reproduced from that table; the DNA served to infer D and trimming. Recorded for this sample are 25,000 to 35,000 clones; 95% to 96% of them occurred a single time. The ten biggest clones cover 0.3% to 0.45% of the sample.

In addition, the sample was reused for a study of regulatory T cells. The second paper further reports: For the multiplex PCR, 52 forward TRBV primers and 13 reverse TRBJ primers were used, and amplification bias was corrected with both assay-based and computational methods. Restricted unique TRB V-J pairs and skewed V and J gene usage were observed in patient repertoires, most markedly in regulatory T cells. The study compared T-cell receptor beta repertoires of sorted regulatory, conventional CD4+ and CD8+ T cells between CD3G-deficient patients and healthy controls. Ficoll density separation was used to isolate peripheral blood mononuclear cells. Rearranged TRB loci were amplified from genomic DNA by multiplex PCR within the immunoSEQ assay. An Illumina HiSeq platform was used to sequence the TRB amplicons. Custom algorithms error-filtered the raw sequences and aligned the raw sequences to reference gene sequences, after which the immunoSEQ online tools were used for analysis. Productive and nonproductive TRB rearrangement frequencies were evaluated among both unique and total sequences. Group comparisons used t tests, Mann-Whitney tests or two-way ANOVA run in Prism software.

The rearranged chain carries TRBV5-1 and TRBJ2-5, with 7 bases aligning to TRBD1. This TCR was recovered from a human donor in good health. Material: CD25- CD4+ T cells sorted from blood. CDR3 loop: CASSNGTAQQETQYF. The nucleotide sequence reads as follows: TGCGCCAGCAGCAACGGGACAGCCCAACAAGAGACCCAGTACTTC.